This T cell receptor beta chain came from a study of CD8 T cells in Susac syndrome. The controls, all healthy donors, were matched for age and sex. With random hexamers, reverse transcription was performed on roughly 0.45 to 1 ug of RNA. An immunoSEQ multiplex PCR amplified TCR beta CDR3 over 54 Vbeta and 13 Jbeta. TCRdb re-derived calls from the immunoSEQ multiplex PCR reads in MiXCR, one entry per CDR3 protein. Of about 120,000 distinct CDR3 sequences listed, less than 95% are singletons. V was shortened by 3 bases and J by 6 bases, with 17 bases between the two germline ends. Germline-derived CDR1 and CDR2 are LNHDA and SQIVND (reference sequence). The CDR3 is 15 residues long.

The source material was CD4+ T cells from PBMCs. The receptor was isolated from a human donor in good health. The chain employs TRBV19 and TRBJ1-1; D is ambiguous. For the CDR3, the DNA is TGTGCCAGTAGTATTCGGCGAGGGATGATCGCTGAAGCTTTCTTT. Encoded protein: CASSIRRGMIAEAFF.